This T cell receptor (beta chain) was documented in a study of OX40 agonist ivuxolimab in advanced cancers. Overall study: Partial responses were achieved by three patients, of whom one had hepatocellular carcinoma and two had cutaneous melanoma.

Concerning this clone: Its antigen is unknown.

The data were produced by immunoSEQ multiplex PCR, yet TCRdb's version contains in-frame clones alone and is incomplete. Here the sample spans 63,000 or so clones, approximately 78% being singletons. Study-level points and caveats: On average, a greater number of expanded clones characterised CD8+ T cells relative to CD4+. Doses of 0.1 to 3.0 mg/kg were accompanied by clonal expansion of CD4+ and CD8+ blood T cells by week 6.

The V end lost 8 bases, the J end lost 8 bases, and 17 bases lay between the germline ends. CDR1 and CDR2 (germline): MNHEY, SMNVEV (reference sequence). The length of the CDR3 is 13 residues. V is TRBV27 and J is TRBJ2-3, with D perhaps matching TRBD2 (6 bases). The TCR sequence derives from an adult with an advanced solid tumor such as melanoma, head and neck, liver or kidney cancer. The source material was CD4+ or CD8+ T cells sorted from blood, sampled in a trial of the OX40 agonist ivuxolimab. The CDR3 is CASSRLTSSTQYF. For the CDR3, the DNA is TGTGCCAGCTCCCGACTGACTAGTTCTACGCAGTATTTT.